This T cell receptor (beta chain) was profiled in a study of glioma-infiltrating T cells after dendritic cell vaccination (dated by TCRdb to 2015 to 2016). A note on the overall study: Of the roughly 15 glioblastoma patients in the cohort, all drawn from Phase I and II dendritic cell vaccination trials, 9 were newly diagnosed and 6 had recurrent disease. Autologous tumor lysate-pulsed dendritic cell vaccination was administered to the patients between the early 2000s and the early 2010s. Patients received three intradermal dendritic cell vaccine injections at biweekly intervals in the arm below the axilla. In glioblastoma patients vaccinated with dendritic cells, deep sequencing of TCR beta CDR3 regions served to measure the amount of tumor-infiltrating lymphocytes and to compare repertoires between tumor and blood. Survival after dendritic cell vaccination was correlated with TCR sequencing metrics, such as TIL content and the overlap between tumor and blood repertoires. To make the vaccine, monocyte-derived dendritic cells were cultured for about seven days with IL-4 and GM-CSF and then pulsed overnight with autologous tumor lysate. The research as a whole found: TCR clonality showed no direct relationship with survival, which suggests that a diverse polyclonal response may matter. The cohort was small and heterogeneous, few patients had complete blood and tumor sets, and even fewer had initial-recurrent tumor pairs. After dendritic cell vaccination, a higher estimated pretreatment TIL content predicted longer time to progression and longer overall survival. The three-group TCR overlap response model was described as speculative and requiring prospective validation.

As encoded in the germline V gene, CDR1 is MNHNS while CDR2 is SASEGT. Inclusive of the bounding cysteine and phenylalanine, the CDR3 is 14 residues long. Only CDR3 DNA is held: 42 bases, read in frame from base 1. Germline trimming amounts to 2 bases on V and 3 bases on J, with 2 as the count of junction bases outside the gene matches. TCRB CDR3 regions were amplified from 1.5 to 2 ug genomic DNA, or all available DNA if less, using the immunoSEQ assay. The multiplex PCR relied on 60 forward primers for TCR V beta segments and 13 reverse primers for J beta segments. To estimate reads per starting template, synthetic control templates were spiked into each sample at limiting dilution. Reads of 87 bp were generated by sequencing on the Illumina HiSeq System. In the paper's pipeline: PCR and sequencing errors were removed by a nearest neighbor algorithm that merged closely related sequences. TCR overlap was measured as the percentage of unique tumor TCR beta sequences also present in the same patient's peripheral blood. This immuneACCESS table, as held by TCRdb, lists in-frame sequences with V and J called but not all clones. Of the missing ones, under half trace to an unresolved V gene in checked studies; the others have no known cause. V and J calls plus clone size are reproduced from that table; the DNA served to infer D and trimming. The sample includes approximately 62,000 clones, with roughly 86% observed a single time. The biggest ten clones account for around a tenth of the sample.

According to the study, the label for this sample's time point signals: after dendritic cell vaccination, including at tumor progression/relapse. Selection of patients required sufficient residual fresh-frozen tumor tissue and over two years of available survival data. Although molecular status otherwise differed among the glioblastoma patients, no patient had an isocitrate dehydrogenase mutation. PBMC were collected before vaccination, two weeks after the third vaccination, and at tumor progression when it occurred. Genomic DNA was extracted with the Qiagen DNeasy Blood extraction Kit. Concerning this clone itself: Its specific antigen is unknown. Base quality data are lacking; no much larger clone is found one base away.

The receptor chain draws on TRBV6-1 and TRBJ1-2; the junction holds 8 bases that match TRBD1. The specimen was blood, collected after dendritic cell vaccination. The sequence derives from a human donor with glioblastoma. Read as DNA, the sequence is TGTGCCAGCAGTGAACAGGGGGCCTACTATGGCTACACCTTC. Its product reads: CASSEQGAYYGYTF.